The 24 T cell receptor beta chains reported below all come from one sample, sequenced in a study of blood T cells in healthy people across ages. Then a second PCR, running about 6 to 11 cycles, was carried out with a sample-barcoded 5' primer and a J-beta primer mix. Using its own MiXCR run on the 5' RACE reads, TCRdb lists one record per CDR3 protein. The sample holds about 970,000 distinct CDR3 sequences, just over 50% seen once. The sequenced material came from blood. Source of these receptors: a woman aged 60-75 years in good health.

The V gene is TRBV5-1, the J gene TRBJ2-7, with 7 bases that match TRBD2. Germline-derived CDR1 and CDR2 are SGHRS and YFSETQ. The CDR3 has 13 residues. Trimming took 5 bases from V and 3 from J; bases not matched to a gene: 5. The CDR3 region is CASRNGGNYEQYF. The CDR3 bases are TGCGCCAGCAGGAACGGGGGGAACTACGAGCAGTACTTC.

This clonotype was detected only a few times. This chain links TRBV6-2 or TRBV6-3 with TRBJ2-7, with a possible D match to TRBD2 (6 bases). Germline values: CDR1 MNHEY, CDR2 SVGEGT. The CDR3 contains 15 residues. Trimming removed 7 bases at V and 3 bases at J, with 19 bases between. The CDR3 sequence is CASNSPRRGFYEQYF. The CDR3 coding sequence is TGTGCCAGCAACTCACCTAGGAGGGGATTCTACGAGCAGTACTTC.

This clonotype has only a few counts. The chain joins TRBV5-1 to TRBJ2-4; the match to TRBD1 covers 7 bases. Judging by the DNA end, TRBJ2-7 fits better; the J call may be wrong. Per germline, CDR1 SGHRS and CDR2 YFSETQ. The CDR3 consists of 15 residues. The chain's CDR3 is CASSPRPGQTYEQYF. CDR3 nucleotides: TGCGCCAGCAGCCCTCGGCCGGGACAGACCTACGAGCAGTACTTC.

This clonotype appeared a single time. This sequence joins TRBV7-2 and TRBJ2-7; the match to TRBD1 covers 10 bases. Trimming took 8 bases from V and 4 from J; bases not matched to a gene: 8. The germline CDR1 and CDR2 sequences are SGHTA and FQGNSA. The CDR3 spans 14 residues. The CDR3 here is CASCRDRGVYEQYF. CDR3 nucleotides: TGTGCCAGCTGCCGGGACAGGGGAGTATACGAGCAGTACTTC.

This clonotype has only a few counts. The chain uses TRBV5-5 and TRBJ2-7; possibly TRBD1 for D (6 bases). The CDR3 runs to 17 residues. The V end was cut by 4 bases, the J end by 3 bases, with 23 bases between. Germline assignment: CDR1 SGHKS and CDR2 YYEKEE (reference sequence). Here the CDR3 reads CASSQLLDRPPYYEQYF. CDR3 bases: TGTGCCAGCAGCCAGCTATTGGACAGACCCCCATACTACGAGCAGTACTTC.

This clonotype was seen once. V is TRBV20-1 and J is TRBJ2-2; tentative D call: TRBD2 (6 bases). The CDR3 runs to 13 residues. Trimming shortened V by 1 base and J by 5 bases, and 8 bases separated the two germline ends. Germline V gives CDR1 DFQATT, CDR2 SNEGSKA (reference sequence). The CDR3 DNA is TGCAGTGCTAGAGCCGGGAGAACCGGGGAGCTGTTTTTT. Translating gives CSARAGRTGELFF.

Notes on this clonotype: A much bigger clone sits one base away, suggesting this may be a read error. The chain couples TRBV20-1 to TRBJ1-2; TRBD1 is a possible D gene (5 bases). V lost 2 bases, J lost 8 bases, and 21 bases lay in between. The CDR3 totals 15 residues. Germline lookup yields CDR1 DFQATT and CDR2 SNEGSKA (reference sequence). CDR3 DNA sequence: TGCAGTGCTAGAAGGGACCGAGGGCCTGGCGGAGGCTACACCTTC. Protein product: CSARRDRGPGGGYTF.

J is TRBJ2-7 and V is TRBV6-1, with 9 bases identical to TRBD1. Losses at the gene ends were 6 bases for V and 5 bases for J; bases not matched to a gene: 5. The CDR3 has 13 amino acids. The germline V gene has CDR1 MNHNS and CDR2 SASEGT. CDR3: CASRDRGFDEQYF. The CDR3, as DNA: TGTGCCAGCAGAGACAGGGGGTTCGACGAGCAGTACTTC.

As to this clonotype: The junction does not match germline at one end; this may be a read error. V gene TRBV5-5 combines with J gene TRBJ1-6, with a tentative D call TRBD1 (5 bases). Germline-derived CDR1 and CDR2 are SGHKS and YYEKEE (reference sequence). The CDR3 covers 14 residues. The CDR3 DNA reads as TGTGCCGGCAGCTGGGGGGCCTATAATTCACCCCTCCACTTT. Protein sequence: CAGSWGAYNSPLHF.

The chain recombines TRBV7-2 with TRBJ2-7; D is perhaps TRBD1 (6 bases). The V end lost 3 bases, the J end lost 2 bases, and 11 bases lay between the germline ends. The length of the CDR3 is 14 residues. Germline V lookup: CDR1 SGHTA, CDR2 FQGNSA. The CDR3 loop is CASSFWRTAYEQYF. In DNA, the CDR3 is TGTGCCAGCAGCTTTTGGCGGACAGCCTACGAGCAGTACTTC.

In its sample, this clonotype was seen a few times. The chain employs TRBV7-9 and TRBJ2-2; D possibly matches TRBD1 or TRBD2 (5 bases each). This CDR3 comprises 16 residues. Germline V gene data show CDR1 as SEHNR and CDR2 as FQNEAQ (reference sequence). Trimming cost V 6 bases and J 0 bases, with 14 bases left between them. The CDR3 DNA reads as TGTGCCAGCAGAACCCTTCAGGGACCGAACACCGGGGAGCTGTTTTTT. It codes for CASRTLQGPNTGELFF.

The CDR3, as DNA: TGCAGTGCTAGAGCCAATCAAGCGTCTTGGAAGTACAGGGCCGAGCAGTACTTC. It encodes CSARANQASWKYRAEQYF. The chain has TRBV20-1 and TRBJ2-7, with D perhaps matching TRBD1 (6 bases). Trimming removed 1 base from V and 6 bases from J, with 28 bases in between. The CDR3 is 18 amino acids. Germline CDR1 DFQATT, CDR2 SNEGSKA (reference sequence).

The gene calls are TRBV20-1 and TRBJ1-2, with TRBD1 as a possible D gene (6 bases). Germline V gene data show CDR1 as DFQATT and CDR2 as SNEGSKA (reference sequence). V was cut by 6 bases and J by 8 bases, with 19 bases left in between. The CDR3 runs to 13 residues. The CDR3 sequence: CSATSDSPGGYTF. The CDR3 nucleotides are TGCAGTGCAACCTCGGACAGCCCAGGGGGCTACACCTTC.

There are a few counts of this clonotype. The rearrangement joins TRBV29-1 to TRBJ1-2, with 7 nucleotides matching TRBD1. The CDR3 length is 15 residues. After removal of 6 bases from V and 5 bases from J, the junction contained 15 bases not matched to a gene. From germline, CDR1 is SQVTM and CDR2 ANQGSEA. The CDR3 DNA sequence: TGCAGCGTCCGATCCCGAGACAGGGATGGGTATGGCTACACCTTC. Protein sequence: CSVRSRDRDGYGYTF.

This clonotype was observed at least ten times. CDR3 amino acids: CASSLTGIQETQYF. The CDR3 DNA follows: TGTGCCAGCAGCCTCACAGGAATCCAAGAGACCCAGTACTTC. This chain connects TRBV12-3 or TRBV12-4 to TRBJ2-5; D possibly corresponds to TRBD1 (5 bases). CDR3 length: 14 residues. V gave up 6 bases and J gave up 1 base, with 12 bases separating them.

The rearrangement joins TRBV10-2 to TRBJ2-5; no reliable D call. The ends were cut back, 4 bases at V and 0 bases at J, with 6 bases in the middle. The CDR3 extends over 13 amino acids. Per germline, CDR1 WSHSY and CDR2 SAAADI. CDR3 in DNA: TGCGCCAGCAGTGTGTATTACCAAGAGACCCAGTACTTC. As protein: CASSVYYQETQYF.

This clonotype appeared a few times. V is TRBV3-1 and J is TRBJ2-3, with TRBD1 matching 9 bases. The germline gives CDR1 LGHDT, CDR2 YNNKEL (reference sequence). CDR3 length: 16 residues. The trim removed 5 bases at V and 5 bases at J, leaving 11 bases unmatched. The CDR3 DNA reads TGTGCCAGCAGCTACCTCACAGGGGGCGCGGTAGATACGCAGTATTTT. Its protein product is CASSYLTGGAVDTQYF.

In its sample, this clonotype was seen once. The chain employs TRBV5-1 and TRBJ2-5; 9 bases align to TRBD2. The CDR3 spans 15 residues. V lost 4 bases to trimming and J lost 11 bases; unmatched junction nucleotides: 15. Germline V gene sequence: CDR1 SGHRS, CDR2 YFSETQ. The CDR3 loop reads CASSNSGTSSSGQYF. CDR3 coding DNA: TGCGCCAGCAGCAACTCCGGGACTAGCTCCTCAGGGCAGTACTTC.

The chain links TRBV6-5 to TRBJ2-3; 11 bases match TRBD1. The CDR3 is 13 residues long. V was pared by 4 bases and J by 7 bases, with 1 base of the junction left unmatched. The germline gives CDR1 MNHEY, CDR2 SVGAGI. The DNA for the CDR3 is TGTGCCAGCAGTTGGACAGGGGGCTATACGCAGTATTTT. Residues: CASSWTGGYTQYF.

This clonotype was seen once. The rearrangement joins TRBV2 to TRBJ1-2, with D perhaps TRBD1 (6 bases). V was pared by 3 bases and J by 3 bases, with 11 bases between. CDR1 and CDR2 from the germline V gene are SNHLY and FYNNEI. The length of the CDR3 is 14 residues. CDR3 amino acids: CASSDFRGDYGYTF. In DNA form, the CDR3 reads TGTGCCAGCAGTGATTTCAGGGGTGACTATGGCTACACCTTC. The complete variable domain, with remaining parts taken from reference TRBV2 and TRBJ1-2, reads EPEVTQTPSHQVTQMGQEVILRCVPISNHLYFYWYRQILGQKVEFLVSFYNNEISEKSEIFDDQFSVERPDGSNFTLKIRSTKLEDSAMYFCASSDFRGDYGYTFGSGTRLTVV.

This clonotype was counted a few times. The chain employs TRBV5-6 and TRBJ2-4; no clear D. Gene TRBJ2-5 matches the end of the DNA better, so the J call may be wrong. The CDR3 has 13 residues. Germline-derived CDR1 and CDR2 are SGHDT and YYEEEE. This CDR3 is CASSPRVHETQYF. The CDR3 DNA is TGTGCCAGCAGCCCACGGGTACACGAGACCCAGTACTTC.

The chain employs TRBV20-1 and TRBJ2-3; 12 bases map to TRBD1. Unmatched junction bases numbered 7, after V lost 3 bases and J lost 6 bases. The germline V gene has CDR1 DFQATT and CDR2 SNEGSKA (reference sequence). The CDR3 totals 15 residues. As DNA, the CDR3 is TGCAGTGCTAGCGGGGACAGGGGGCTTTCGGATACGCAGTATTTT. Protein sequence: CSASGDRGLSDTQYF.

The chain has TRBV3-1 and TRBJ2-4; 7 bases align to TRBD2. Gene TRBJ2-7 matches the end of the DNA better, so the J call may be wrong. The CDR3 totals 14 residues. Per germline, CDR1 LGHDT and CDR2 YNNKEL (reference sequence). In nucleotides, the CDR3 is TGTGCCAGCAGCCAAGGAAGACTAGCTGACGAGCAGTACTTC. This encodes CASSQGRLADEQYF.

The CDR3 spells CSVVSGTSSYEQYF. DNA for the CDR3: TGCAGCGTTGTAAGCGGGACCAGCTCCTACGAGCAGTACTTC. The chain is built from TRBV29-1 and TRBJ2-7; 7 bases fit TRBD2. CDR3 length equals 14 residues. The junction had 6 bases not matched to a gene; V was cut back by 4 bases and J by 0 bases. Germline lookup yields CDR1 SQVTM and CDR2 ANQGSEA.